This entry is about one T cell receptor (beta chain). Trimming took off 7 bases at V and 2 bases at J, with 13 bases between the two ends. The length of the CDR3 is 13 residues. Germline CDR1 GTSNPN, CDR2 SVGIG (reference sequence). Profiling relied on immunoSEQ multiplex PCR, and the TCRdb table lists in-frame clones only, not all of them. This sample yields 95,000 to 110,000 clones, of which 75% to 90% are seen a single time; roughly 20% belongs to the top ten. This sample is drawn from a study of T cell responses to AZD1222 COVID-19 vaccine. The sequenced sample was peripheral blood, obtained on day 0 of AZD1222 vaccination. V usage is TRBV30 and J usage is TRBJ2-3, with D unclear. This TCR came from an adult in good health. CDR3 sequence (DNA): TGTGCCTTGGGGTTGGGGTCCACAGATACGCAGTATTTT. Translating gives CALGLGSTDTQYF. The complete variable domain, with remaining parts taken from reference TRBV30 and TRBJ2-3, reads SQTIHQWPATLVQPVGSPLSLECTVEGTSNPNLYWYRQAAGRGLQLLFYSVGIGQISSEVPQNLSASRPQDRQFILSSKKLLLSDSGFYLCALGLGSTDTQYFGPGTRLTVL.